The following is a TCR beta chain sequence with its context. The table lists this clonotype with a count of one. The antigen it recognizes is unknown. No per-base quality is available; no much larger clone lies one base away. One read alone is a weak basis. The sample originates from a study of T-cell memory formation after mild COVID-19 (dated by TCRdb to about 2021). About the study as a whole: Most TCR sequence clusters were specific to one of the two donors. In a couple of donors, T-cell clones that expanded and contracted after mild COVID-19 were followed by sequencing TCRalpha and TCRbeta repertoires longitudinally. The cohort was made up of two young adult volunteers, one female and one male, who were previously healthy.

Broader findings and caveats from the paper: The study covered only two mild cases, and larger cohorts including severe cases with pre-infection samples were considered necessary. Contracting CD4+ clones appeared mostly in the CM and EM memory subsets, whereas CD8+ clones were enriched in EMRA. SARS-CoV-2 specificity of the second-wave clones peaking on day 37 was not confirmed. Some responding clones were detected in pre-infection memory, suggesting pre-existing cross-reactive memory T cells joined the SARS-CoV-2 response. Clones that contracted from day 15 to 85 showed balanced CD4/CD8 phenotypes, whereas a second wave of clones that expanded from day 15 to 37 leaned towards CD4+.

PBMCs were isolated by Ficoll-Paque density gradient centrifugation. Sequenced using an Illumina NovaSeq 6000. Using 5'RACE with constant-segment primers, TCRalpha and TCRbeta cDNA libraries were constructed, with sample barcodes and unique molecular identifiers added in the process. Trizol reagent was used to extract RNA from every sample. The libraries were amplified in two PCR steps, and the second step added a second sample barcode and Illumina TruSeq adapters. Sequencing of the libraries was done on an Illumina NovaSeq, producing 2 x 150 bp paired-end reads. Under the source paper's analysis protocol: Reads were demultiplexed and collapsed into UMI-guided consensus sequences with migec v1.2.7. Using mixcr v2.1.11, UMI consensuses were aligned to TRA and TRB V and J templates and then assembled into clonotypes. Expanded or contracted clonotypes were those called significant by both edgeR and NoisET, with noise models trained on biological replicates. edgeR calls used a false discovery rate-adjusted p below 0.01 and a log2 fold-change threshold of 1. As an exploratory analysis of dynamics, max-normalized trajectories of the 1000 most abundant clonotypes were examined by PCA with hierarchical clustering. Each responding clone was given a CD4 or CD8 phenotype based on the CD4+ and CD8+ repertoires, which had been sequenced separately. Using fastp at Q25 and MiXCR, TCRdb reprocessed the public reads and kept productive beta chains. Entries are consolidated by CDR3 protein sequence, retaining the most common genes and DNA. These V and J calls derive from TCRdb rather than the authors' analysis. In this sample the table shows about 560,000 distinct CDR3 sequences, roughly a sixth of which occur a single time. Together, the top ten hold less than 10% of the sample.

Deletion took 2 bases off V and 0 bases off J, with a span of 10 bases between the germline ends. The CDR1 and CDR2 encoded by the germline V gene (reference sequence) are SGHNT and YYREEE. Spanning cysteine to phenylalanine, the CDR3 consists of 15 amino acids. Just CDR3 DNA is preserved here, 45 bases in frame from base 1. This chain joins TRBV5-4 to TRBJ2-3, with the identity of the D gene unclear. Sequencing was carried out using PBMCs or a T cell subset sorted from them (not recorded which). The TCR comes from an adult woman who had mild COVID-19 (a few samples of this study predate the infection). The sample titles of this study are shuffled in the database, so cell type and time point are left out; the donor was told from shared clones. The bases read TGTGCCAGCAGCTTAGAAGGGAAGAGCACAGATACGCAGTATTTT. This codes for CASSLEGKSTDTQYF.